The 12 T cell receptor beta chains reported below all come from one sample, sequenced in a study of identical twins. In TCRdb, the 5' RACE reads were re-called with MiXCR into one record per CDR3 protein. The table lists more than 1.5 million distinct CDR3 sequences, around a third of them singletons. Sequenced input: cord blood. These receptors were collected from a newborn girl in good health.

The V call is TRBV12-3 or TRBV12-4, the J call TRBJ2-1, with TRBD2 matching over 14 bases. The CDR3 totals 18 residues. V lost 4 bases and J lost 0; bases outside the gene matches: 5. The CDR3, as DNA: TGTGCCAGCAGTTGGCGGACTAGCGGGAGGCCCTCCTACAATGAGCAGTTCTTC. It codes for CASSWRTSGRPSYNEQFF.

The gene calls are TRBV11-2 and TRBJ2-2; TRBD2 is a possible D gene (6 bases). V gave up 0 bases and J gave up 8 bases, with 10 bases separating them. The CDR3 consists of 14 residues. CDR1 is SGHAT, CDR2 FQNNGV, per germline. The CDR3 protein is CASSLDLGTGELFF. CDR3 DNA sequence: TGTGCCAGCAGCTTAGATCTTGGGACTGGGGAGCTGTTTTTT.

The V gene is TRBV19, the J gene TRBJ1-2, with 9 nucleotides matching TRBD1. This CDR3 has 16 amino acids. The germline CDR1 and CDR2 sequences are LNHDA and SQIVND (reference sequence). The V gene end was trimmed by 5 bases and the J gene end by 3 bases; junction bases not matched to a gene: 10. Here the CDR3 DNA reads TGTGCCAGTAGTGCGGAACAGGGGGCCAACTACTATGGCTACACCTTC. It yields the protein CASSAEQGANYYGYTF.

The chain carries TRBV27 and TRBJ2-5, with TRBD2 matching 12 bases. The J call may be incorrect, as the DNA end agrees better with TRBJ2-7. CDR3 size: 15 residues. Germline CDR1 is MNHEY and CDR2 is SMNVEV (reference sequence). CDR3 DNA sequence: TGTGCCAGCAGGATACCTAGCGGGGGGGTCTACGAGCAGTACTTC. Its translation is CASRIPSGGVYEQYF.

This clonotype was seen at least ten times. A clone one base away is much larger, so this may be a read error. The V call is TRBV12-3 or TRBV12-4, the J call TRBJ2-1; D not resolved. The CDR3 is 12 amino acids. V was trimmed by 6 bases and J by 2 bases, leaving 5 bases between them. Written as DNA, the CDR3 is TGTGCCAGCAGCCGGGCCTACAATGAGCAGTTCTTC. Protein: CASSRAYNEQFF.

This sequence joins TRBV7-8 and TRBJ2-7; maybe TRBD2 (5 bases). Trimming stripped 1 base from V and 2 bases from J, with 12 bases between. The CDR3 runs to 15 residues. Germline V CDR1 and CDR2: SGHVS, FQNEAQ. The CDR3 loop is CASSLVAGNPYEQYF. CDR3 DNA sequence: TGTGCCAGCAGCTTAGTGGCGGGCAACCCCTACGAGCAGTACTTC.

The V call is TRBV20-1, the J call TRBJ2-3, with D tentatively TRBD1 or TRBD2 (5 bases each). The germline CDR1 and CDR2 sequences are DFQATT and SNEGSKA (reference sequence). Trimming removed 3 bases at V and 4 bases at J, with 8 bases between. The CDR3 length is 12 residues. The CDR3 DNA sequence: TGCAGTGCTAGCTTGGGGGCAGATACGCAGTATTTT. Its translation: CSASLGADTQYF.

This clonotype showed up just a few times. The chain recombines TRBV20-1 with TRBJ2-3, with D unclear. V was pared by 2 bases and J by 2 bases, with 5 bases between. This CDR3 is built from 12 residues. Germline V gene lookup returns CDR1 DFQATT and CDR2 SNEGSKA (reference sequence). CDR3 nucleotides: TGCAGTGCTAGAAAAGCCACAGATACGCAGTATTTT. Translating it yields CSARKATDTQYF.

A few counts support this clonotype. The rearrangement joins TRBV14 to TRBJ2-7; 8 nucleotides line up with TRBD2. CDR1 is SGHDN and CDR2 is FVKESK in the germline V gene. V gave up 3 bases and J gave up 3 bases; unmatched junction bases: 10. There are 16 residues in the CDR3. The CDR3 DNA reads TGTGCCAGCAGCCATCTTGGCAGCGGGAGAGTCTACGAGCAGTACTTC. Amino acids: CASSHLGSGRVYEQYF.

This clonotype has a handful of counts. The rearrangement links TRBV5-1 to TRBJ2-1; 9 bases align to TRBD2. The length of the CDR3 is 15 residues. Losses at the gene ends were 4 bases for V and 5 bases for J; bases not matched to a gene: 7. Germline CDR1 reads SGHRS; CDR2 reads YFSETQ. CDR3 nucleotide sequence: TGCGCCAGCAGCCCCGGGACTAGCAGCCACAATGAGCAGTTCTTC. It translates to CASSPGTSSHNEQFF.

In this sample, this clonotype turned up a few times. The CDR3 spells CASLGGLAGNTYEQYF. The CDR3 nucleotides are TGTGCCAGCCTAGGGGGCCTAGCGGGAAACACCTACGAGCAGTACTTC. V usage is TRBV2 and J usage is TRBJ2-4, with 9 nucleotides matching TRBD2. The last part of the DNA fits TRBJ2-7 better; the J call may be wrong. Germline CDR1 and CDR2: SNHLY and FYNNEI. The CDR3 is 16 amino acids.

This chain uses TRBV7-2 with TRBJ1-2; 10 positions match TRBD1. The CDR3 sequence is 16 residues long. J lost 4 bases, V lost 5 bases, and 10 bases had no gene match. Germline CDR1 reads SGHTA; CDR2 reads FQGNSA. CDR3 nucleotide sequence: TGTGCCAGCAGCCCATCCGGGACAGGGGTTTTCTATGGCTACACCTTC. Translating it yields CASSPSGTGVFYGYTF.